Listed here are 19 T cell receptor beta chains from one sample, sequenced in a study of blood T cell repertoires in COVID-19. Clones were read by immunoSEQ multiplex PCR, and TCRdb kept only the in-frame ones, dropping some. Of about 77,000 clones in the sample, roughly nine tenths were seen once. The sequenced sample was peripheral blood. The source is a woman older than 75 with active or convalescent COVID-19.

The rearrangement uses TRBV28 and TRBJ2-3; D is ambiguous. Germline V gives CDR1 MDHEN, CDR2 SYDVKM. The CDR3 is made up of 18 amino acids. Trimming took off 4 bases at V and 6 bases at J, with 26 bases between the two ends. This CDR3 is CASSSNLLDKARWDTQYF. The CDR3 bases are TGTGCCAGCAGTTCCAACCTTCTCGACAAGGCCCGATGGGATACGCAGTATTTT.

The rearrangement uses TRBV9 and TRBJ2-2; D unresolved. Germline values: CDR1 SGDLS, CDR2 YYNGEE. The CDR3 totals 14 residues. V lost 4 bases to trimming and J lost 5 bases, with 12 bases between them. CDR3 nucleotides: TGTGCCAGCAGCCCGAGCCCTCAAACCGGGGAGCTGTTTTTT. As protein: CASSPSPQTGELFF.

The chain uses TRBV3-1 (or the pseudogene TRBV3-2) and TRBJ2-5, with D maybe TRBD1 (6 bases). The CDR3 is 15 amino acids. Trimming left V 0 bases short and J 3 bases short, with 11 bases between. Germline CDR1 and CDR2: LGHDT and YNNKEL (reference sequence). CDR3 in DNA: TGTGCCAGCAGCCAAGATTTACAGGGAAAAGAGACCCAGTACTTC. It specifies CASSQDLQGKETQYF.

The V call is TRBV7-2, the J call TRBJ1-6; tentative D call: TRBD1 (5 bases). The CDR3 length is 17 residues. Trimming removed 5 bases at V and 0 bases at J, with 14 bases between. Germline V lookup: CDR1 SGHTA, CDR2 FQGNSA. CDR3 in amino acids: CASSTGQRSSYNSPLHF. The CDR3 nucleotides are TGTGCCAGCAGCACTGGACAAAGGAGCTCCTATAATTCACCCCTCCACTTT.

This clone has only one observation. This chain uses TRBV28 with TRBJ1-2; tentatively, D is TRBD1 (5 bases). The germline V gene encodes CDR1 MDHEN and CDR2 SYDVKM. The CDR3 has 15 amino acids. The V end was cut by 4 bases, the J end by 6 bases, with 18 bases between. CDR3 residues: CASSSQAIKGNGYTF. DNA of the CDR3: TGTGCCAGCAGTTCACAGGCAATAAAGGGTAATGGCTACACCTTC.

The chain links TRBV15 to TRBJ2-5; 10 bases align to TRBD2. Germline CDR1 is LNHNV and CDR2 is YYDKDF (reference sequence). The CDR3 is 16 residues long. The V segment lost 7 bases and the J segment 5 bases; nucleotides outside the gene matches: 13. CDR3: CATTPGQRGGRETQYF. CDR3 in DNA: TGTGCCACCACCCCTGGCCAGCGGGGGGGCAGGGAGACCCAGTACTTC.

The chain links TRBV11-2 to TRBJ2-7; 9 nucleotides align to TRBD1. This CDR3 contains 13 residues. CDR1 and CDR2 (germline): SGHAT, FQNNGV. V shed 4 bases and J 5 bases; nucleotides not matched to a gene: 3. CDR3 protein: CASSSGTGHEQYF. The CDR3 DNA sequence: TGTGCCAGCAGCTCCGGGACAGGGCACGAGCAGTACTTC.

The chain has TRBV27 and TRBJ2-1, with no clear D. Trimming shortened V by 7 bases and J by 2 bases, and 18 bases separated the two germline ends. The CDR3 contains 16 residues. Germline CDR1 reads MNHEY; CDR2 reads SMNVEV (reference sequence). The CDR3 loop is CASKSPRRIAYNEQFF. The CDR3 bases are TGTGCCAGCAAGAGTCCCCGGCGGATTGCCTACAATGAGCAGTTCTTC.

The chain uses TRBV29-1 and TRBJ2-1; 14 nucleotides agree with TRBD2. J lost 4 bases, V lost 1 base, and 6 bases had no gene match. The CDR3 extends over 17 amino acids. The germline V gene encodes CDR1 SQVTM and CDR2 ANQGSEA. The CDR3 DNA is TGCAGCGTTGAAGGACTAGCGGGGGGGCCTATGTACAATGAGCAGTTCTTC. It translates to CSVEGLAGGPMYNEQFF.

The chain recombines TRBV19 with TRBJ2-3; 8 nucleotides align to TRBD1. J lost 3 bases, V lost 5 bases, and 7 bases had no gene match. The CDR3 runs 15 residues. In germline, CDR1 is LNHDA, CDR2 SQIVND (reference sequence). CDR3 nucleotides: TGTGCCAGTAGTGGCAGGGGGCCGCGGACAGATACGCAGTATTTT. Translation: CASSGRGPRTDTQYF.

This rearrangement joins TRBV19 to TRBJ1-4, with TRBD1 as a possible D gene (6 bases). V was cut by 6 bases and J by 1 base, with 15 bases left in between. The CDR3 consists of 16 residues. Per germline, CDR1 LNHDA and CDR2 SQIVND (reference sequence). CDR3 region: CASSRLSGVTNEKLFF. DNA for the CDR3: TGTGCCAGTAGCCGGCTTTCAGGGGTAACTAATGAAAAACTGTTTTTT.

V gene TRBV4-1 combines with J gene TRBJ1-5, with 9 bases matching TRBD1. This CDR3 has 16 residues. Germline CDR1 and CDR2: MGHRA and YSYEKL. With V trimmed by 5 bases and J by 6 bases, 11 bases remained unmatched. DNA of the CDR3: TGCGCCAGCAGCTCGAGGGGGACAGGGTTAGTTCAGCCCCAGCATTTT. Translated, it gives CASSSRGTGLVQPQHF.

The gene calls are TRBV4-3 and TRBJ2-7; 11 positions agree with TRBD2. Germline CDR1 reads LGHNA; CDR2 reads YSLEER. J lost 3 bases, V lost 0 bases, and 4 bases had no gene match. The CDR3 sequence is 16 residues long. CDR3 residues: CASSQEASGGLYEQYF. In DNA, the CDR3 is TGCGCCAGCAGCCAAGAGGCTAGCGGGGGGCTCTACGAGCAGTACTTC.

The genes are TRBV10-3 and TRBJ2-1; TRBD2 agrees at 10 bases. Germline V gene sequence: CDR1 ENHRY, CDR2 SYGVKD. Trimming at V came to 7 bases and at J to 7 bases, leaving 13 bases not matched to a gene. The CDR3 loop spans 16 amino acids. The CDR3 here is CAITGGSGGPGNEQFF. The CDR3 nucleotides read TGTGCCATCACCGGTGGTAGCGGGGGGCCTGGAAATGAGCAGTTCTTC.

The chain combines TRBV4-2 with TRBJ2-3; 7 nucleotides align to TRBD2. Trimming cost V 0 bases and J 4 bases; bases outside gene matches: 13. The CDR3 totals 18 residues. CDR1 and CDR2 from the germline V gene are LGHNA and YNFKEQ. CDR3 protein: CASSQDREGVSGADTQYF. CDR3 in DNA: TGTGCCAGCAGCCAAGATAGGGAGGGTGTTAGCGGTGCAGATACGCAGTATTTT.

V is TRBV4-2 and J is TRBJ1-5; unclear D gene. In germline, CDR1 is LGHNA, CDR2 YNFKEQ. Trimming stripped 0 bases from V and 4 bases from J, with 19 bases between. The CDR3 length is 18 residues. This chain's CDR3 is CASSQDPALAGLNQPQHF. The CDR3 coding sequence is TGTGCCAGCAGCCAAGATCCGGCGTTGGCAGGACTAAATCAGCCCCAGCATTTT.

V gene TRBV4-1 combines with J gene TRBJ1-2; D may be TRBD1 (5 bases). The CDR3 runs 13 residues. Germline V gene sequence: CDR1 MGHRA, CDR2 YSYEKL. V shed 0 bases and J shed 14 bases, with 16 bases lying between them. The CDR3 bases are TGCGCCAGCAGCCAAGACCGGGACTCCAGGTATACCTTC. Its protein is CASSQDRDSRYTF.

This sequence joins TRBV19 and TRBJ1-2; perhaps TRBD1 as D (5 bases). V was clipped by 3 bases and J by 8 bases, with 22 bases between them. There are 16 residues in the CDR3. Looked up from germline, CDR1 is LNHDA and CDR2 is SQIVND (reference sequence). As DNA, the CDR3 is TGTGCCAGTAGTATCCCCCGCCCCGGGGGGGTACACGGCTACACCTTC. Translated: CASSIPRPGGVHGYTF. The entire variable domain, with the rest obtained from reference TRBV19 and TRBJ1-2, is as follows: DGGITQSPKYLFRKEGQNVTLSCEQNLNHDAMYWYRQDPGQGLRLIYYSQIVNDFQKGDIAEGYSVSREKKESFPLTVTSAQKNPTAFYLCASSIPRPGGVHGYTFGSGTRLTVV.

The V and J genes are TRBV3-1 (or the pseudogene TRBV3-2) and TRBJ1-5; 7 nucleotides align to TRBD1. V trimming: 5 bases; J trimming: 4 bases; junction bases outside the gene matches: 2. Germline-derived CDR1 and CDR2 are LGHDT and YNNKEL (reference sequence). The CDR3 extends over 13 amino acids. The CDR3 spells CASSGDSNQPQHF. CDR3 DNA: TGTGCCAGCAGCGGGGACAGTAATCAGCCCCAGCATTTT.